This T cell receptor beta chain was documented in a study of blood T cell repertoires in COVID-19. Background on the study: Donors in the United States, Italy and Spain gave samples during acute or convalescent COVID-19. The cDNA or gDNA used as material had been derived from T cells, B-cell-depleted T cells, or PBMCs.

Between the trimmed V and J ends, which lost 4 bases and 10 bases, there was a span of 8 bases. The CDR3 runs 11 residues. Authors' analysis steps: Researchers report that nucleated cell counts were estimated from reference gene primer amplification. The table came from immunoSEQ multiplex PCR; TCRdb's copy has only in-frame clones and leaves some out. D and trimming were read from the DNA, whereas the V and J calls and clone size are those reported in that table. The sample lists 40,000 to 55,000 clones, approximately 84% occurring once. Sequenced sample: peripheral blood. This TCR was recovered from a man aged 50 to 59 with active COVID-19. The genes are TRBV12-3 or TRBV12-4 and TRBJ2-1; D is uncertain. CDR3 in amino acids: CASSSSEEQFF. CDR3 DNA: TGTGCCAGCAGTTCCAGCGAGGAGCAGTTCTTC.